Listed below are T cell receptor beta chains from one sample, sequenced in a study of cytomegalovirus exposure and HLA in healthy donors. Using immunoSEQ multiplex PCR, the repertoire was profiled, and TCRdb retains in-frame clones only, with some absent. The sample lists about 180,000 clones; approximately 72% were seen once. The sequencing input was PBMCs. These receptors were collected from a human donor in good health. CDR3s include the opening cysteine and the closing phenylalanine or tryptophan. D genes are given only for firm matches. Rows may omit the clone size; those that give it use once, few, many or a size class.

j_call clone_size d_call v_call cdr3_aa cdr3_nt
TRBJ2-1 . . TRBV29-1 CSVDYYEQFF TGCAGCGTTGATTACTATGAGCAGTTCTTC
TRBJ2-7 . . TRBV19 CASSPDTTSYEQYF TGTGCCAGTAGTCCGGACACTACCTCCTACGAGCAGTACTTC
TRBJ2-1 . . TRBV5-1 CASSLGLASSEQFF TGCGCCAGCAGCTTGGGCCTAGCTTCGAGTGAGCAGTTCTTC
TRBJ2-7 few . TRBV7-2 CASSFPGGGYEQYF TGTGCCAGCAGCTTTCCCGGGGGAGGCTACGAGCAGTACTTC
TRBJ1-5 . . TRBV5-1 CASSLEDSANQPQHF TGCGCCAGCAGCTTGGAGGACAGTGCCAATCAGCCCCAGCATTTT
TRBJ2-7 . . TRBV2 CASSERENEQYF TGTGCCAGCAGTGAACGGGAAAACGAGCAGTACTTC
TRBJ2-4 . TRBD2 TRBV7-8 CASSPGGAGVNIQYF TGTGCCAGCAGCCCCGGGGGGGCCGGGGTAAACATTCAGTACTTC
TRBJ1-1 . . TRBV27 CASIQGTEAFF TGTGCCAGCATCCAGGGAACTGAAGCTTTCTTT
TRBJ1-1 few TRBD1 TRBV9 CASSVEGTGHTEAFF TGTGCCAGCAGCGTAGAGGGGACAGGGCACACTGAAGCTTTCTTT
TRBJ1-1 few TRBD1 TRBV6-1 CASRDRGRWTEAFF TGTGCCAGCAGGGACAGGGGGCGATGGACTGAAGCTTTCTTT
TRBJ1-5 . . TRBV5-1 CASSRGGGDQPQHF TGCGCCAGCAGCCGAGGGGGGGGTGATCAGCCCCAGCATTTT
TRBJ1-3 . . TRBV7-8 CASSLGISGGAGNTIYF TGTGCCAGCAGCTTAGGGATTTCTGGGGGCGCTGGAAACACCATATATTTT
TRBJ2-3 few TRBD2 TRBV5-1 CASSLEGWTSGGGTDTQYF TGCGCCAGCAGCTTGGAGGGGTGGACTAGCGGGGGGGGCACAGATACGCAGTATTTT
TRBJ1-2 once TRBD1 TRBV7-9 CASSSQNRGGLSF TGTGCCAGCAGCTCCCAAAACAGAGGGGGCCTCTCCTTC
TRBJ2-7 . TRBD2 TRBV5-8 CASSFGSGGAYEQYF TGTGCCAGCAGCTTTGGGAGCGGGGGGGCCTACGAGCAGTACTTC
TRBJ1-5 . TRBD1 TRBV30 CAWTDRGDQPQHF TGTGCCTGGACCGACAGGGGGGATCAGCCCCAGCATTTT
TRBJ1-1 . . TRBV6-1 CASTMGRNTEAFF TGTGCCAGCACCATGGGCAGGAACACTGAAGCTTTCTTT
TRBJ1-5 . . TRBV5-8 CATSLRDQPQHF TGTGCCACCTCCCTGAGGGATCAGCCCCAGCATTTT
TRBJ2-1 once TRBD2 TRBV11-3 CASSLTSGGHNEQFF TGTGCCAGCAGCTTGACTAGCGGGGGTCACAATGAGCAGTTCTTC
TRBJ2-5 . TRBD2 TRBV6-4 CASSDRSGVGETQYF TGTGCCAGCAGTGACCGAAGCGGGGTTGGGGAGACCCAGTACTTC
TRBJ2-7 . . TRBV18 CASSPPAAHYEQYF TGTGCCAGCTCACCACCGGCGGCCCACTACGAGCAGTACTTC
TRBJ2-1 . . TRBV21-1 CASSTHSGRQGAGEFF TGTGCCAGCAGCACACACAGCGGGAGACAGGGGGCGGGTGAGTTCTTC
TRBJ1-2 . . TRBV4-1 CASSLSHDMGAGYTF TGCGCCAGCAGCCTTTCCCATGACATGGGGGCCGGCTACACCTTC
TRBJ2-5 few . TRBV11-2 CASSLAGMAQYF TGTGCCAGCAGCTTGGCGGGTATGGCCCAGTACTTC
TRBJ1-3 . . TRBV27 CASSLRDSGNTIYF TGTGCCAGCAGTTTAAGAGACTCTGGAAACACCATATATTTT
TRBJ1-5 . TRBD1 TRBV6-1 CACWGQGVYQPQHF TGTGCCTGCTGGGGACAGGGGGTTTATCAGCCCCAGCATTTT
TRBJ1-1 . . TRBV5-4 CASSSREGGAFF TGTGCCAGCAGCTCGAGGGAGGGTGGAGCTTTCTTT
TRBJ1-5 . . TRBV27 CASSFHMGEASQPQHF TGTGCCAGCAGTTTTCACATGGGGGAGGCTTCTCAGCCCCAGCATTTT
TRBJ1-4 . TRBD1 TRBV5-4 CASSLGGDSYEKLFF TGTGCCAGCAGCTTGGGGGGGGACAGCTATGAAAAACTGTTTTTT
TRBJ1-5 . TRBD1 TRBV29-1 CSVQGTSNQPQHF TGCAGCGTACAGGGGACTAGCAATCAGCCCCAGCATTTT
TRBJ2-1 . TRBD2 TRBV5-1 CASSLASSGPYNEQFF TGCGCCAGCAGCTTGGCCTCTAGCGGACCTTACAATGAGCAGTTCTTC
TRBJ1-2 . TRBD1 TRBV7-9 CASTQGWGYTF TGTGCCAGCACACAGGGGTGGGGCTACACCTTC
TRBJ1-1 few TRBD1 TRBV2 CASKPGQGNTEAFF TGTGCCAGCAAACCGGGACAGGGGAACACTGAAGCTTTCTTT
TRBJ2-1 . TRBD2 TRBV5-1 CASTQNSGGEYNEQFF TGCGCCAGCACCCAAAACAGCGGGGGGGAGTACAATGAGCAGTTCTTC
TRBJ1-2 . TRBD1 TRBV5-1 CASSGPQGAGGYTF TGCGCCAGCAGCGGACCACAGGGGGCGGGAGGCTACACCTTC
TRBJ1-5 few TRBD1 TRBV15 CATSRDGGRGRRQPQHF TGTGCCACCAGCAGAGATGGTGGCAGGGGGCGCCGCCAGCCCCAGCATTTT
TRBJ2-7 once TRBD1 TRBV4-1 CASSQPGQGRGEQYF TGCGCCAGCAGCCAACCTGGACAGGGGAGAGGGGAGCAGTACTTC
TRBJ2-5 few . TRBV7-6 CASSLASEGRETQYF TGTGCCAGCAGCTTAGCGAGTGAGGGAAGAGAGACCCAGTACTTC
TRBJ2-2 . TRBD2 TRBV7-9 CASSLSGGAPYGELFF TGTGCCAGCAGCTTGAGCGGGGGGGCCCCCTATGGGGAGCTGTTTTTT
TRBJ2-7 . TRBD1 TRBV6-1 CASNPGTGATYEQYF TGTGCCAGCAACCCCGGGACAGGGGCAACCTACGAGCAGTACTTC
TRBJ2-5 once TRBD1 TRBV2 CASSGGQLQETQYF TGTGCCAGCAGTGGGGGACAGCTACAAGAGACCCAGTACTTC
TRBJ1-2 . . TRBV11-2 CASSAAHQWAGVDYGYTF TGTGCCAGCAGCGCCGCTCATCAATGGGCAGGGGTGGACTATGGCTACACCTTC
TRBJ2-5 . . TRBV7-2 CASSYRVQETQYF TGTGCCAGCAGCTACAGGGTCCAGGAGACCCAGTACTTC
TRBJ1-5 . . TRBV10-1 CASSDGIYQPQHF TGCGCCAGCAGTGACGGGATATATCAGCCCCAGCATTTT
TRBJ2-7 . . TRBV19 CASSIQGSSYEQYF TGTGCCAGTAGTATACAGGGTAGCTCCTACGAGCAGTACTTC
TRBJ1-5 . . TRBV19 CASSTGDTGQPQHF TGTGCCAGTAGTACAGGGGATACAGGACAGCCCCAGCATTTT
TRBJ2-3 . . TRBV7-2 CASSLRGQDTDTQYF TGTGCCAGCAGCTTAAGAGGCCAAGACACAGATACGCAGTATTTT
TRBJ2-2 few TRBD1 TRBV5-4 CASSSGTGPTTGELFF TGTGCCAGCAGCTCCGGGACAGGGCCTACTACCGGGGAGCTGTTTTTT
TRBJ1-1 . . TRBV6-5 CASSLRVRGTEAFF TGTGCCAGCAGCCTCAGGGTTAGAGGAACTGAAGCTTTCTTT
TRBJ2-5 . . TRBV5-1 CASSSNRTVQETQYF TGTGCCAGCTCCTCGAACCGGACTGTACAAGAGACCCAGTACTTC
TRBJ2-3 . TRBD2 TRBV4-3 CASSHQTSGGLDTQYF TGCGCCAGCAGCCATCAAACTAGCGGGGGGCTAGATACGCAGTATTTT
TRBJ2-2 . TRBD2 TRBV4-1 CASRGGTSGATGELFF TGCGCCAGCAGGGGGGGTACTAGCGGGGCCACCGGGGAGCTGTTTTTT
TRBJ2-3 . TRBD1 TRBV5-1 CASLKEDRGTDTQYF TGCGCCAGCCTCAAGGAGGACAGGGGCACAGATACGCAGTATTTT
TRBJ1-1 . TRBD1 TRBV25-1 CASSARGDREVTEAFF TGTGCCAGCAGTGCCAGGGGTGACAGGGAGGTCACTGAAGCTTTCTTT
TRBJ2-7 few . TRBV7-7 CASSLMRGFTYEQYF TGTGCTAGCAGCCTAATGCGGGGTTTCACCTACGAGCAGTACTTC
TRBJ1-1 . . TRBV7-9 CSSTYFDSAFF TGTTCCAGCACCTATTTTGACTCGGCTTTCTTT
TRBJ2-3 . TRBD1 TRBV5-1 CASSSTGGFSDTQYF TGCGCCAGCAGCTCGACAGGGGGATTCTCAGATACGCAGTATTTT
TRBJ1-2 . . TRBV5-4 CASRPSSGDGYTF TGTGCCAGCAGGCCTAGCTCGGGGGATGGCTACACCTTC
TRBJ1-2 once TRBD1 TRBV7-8 CASSLGGQGVYGYTF TGTGCCAGCAGCTTGGGGGGACAGGGAGTCTATGGCTACACCTTC